Reported below is one T cell receptor beta chain. Antigen specificity is unknown. The data were taken from a study of cytomegalovirus exposure and HLA in healthy donors. In the study overall: Caucasian-associated ancestry cluster membership applied to approximately 84% of several hundred genotyped donors.

As for the donors, each was a healthy bone marrow donor. Study-level points and caveats: Based on reports, TCR beta sequences accurately predicted HLA-A and HLA-B alleles for most subjects.

The CDR3 covers 13 residues. CDR1 is MNHEY and CDR2 is SMNVEV in the germline V gene (reference sequence). Trimming at V came to 4 bases and at J to 10 bases, leaving 7 bases not matched to a gene. The PCR ran on 60 Vbeta and 13 Jbeta primers. Libraries were prepared by immunoSEQ multiplex PCR; TCRdb keeps only in-frame clonotypes and omits some of them. Of 150,000 to 200,000 clones in the sample, 81% are singletons; the top ten hold around 2.1%. The chain has TRBV27 and TRBJ2-3, with TRBD2 identical over 8 bases. The sample consisted of PBMCs. This sequence originates from a woman aged 18-29 years in good health and CMV-seropositive. In DNA form, the CDR3 reads TGTGCCAGCAGTTCCTGGACTAGCCCTGCGCAGTATTTT. Amino acids: CASSSWTSPAQYF.